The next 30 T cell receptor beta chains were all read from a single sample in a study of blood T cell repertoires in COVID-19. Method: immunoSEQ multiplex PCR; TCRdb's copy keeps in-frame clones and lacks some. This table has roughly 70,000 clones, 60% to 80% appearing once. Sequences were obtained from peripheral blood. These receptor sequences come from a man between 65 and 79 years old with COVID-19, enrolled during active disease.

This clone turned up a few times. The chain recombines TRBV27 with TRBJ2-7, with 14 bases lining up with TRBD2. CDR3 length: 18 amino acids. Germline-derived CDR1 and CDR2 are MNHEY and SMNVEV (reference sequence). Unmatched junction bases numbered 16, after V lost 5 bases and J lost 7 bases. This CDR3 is CASSHRGLAGAPPREQYF. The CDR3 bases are TGTGCCAGCAGTCACAGGGGACTAGCGGGAGCCCCGCCCCGTGAGCAGTACTTC.

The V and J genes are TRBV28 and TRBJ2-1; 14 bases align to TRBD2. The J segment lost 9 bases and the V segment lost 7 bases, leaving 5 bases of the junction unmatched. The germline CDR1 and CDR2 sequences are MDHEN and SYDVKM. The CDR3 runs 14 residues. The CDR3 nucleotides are TGTGCCAGCATCCTGGGACTAGCGGGAGCTGAGCAGTTCTTC. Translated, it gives CASILGLAGAEQFF. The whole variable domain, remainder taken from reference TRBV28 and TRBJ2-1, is DVKVTQSSRYLVKRTGEKVFLECVQDMDHENMFWYRQDPGLGLRLIYFSYDVKMKEKGDIPEGYSVSREKKERFSLILESASTNQTSMYLCASILGLAGAEQFFGPGTRLTVL.

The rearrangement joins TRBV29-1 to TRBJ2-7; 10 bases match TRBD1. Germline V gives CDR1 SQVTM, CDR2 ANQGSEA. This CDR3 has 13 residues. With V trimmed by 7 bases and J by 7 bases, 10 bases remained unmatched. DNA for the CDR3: TGCAGCGCCCTAGACAGGGGGCCAAGGGAGCAGTACTTC. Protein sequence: CSALDRGPREQYF.

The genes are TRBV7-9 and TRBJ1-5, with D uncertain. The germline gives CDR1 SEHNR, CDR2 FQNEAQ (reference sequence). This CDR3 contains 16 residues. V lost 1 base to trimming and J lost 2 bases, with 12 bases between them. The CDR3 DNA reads TGTGCCAGCAGCTTAGTTTCCAGCGAGGGCAATCAGCCCCAGCATTTT. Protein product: CASSLVSSEGNQPQHF.

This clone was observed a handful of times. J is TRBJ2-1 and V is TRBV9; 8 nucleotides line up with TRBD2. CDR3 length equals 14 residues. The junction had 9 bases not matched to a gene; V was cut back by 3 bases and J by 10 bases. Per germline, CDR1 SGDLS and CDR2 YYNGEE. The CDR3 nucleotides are TGTGCCAGCAGCGGCCACGCGCTAGCGGGCGAGCAGTTCTTC. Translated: CASSGHALAGEQFF.

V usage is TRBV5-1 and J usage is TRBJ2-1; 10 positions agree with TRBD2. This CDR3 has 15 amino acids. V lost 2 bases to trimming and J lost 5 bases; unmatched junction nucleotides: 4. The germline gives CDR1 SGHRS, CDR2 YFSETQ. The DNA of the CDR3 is TGCGCCAGCAGCTTACTAGCGGGACTACACAATGAGCAGTTCTTC. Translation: CASSLLAGLHNEQFF.

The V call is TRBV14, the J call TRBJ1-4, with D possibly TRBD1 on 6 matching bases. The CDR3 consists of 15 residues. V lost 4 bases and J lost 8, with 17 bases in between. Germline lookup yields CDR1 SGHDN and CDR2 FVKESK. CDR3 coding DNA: TGTGCCAGCAGCCCCCGCACGGGGGGCAAGGAAAAACTGTTTTTT. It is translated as CASSPRTGGKEKLFF.

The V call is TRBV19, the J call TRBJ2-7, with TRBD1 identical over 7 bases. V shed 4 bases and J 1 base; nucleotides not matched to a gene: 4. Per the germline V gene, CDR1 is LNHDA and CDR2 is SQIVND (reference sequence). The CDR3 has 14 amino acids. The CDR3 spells CASSRDSRSYEQYF. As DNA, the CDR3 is TGTGCCAGTAGTAGGGACAGTAGATCCTACGAGCAGTACTTC.

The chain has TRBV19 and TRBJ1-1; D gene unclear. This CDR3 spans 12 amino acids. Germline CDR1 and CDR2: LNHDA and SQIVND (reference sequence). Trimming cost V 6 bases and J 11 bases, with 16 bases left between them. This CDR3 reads CASREGGLVAFF. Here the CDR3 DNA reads TGTGCCAGTAGGGAAGGAGGCCTTGTTGCTTTCTTT.

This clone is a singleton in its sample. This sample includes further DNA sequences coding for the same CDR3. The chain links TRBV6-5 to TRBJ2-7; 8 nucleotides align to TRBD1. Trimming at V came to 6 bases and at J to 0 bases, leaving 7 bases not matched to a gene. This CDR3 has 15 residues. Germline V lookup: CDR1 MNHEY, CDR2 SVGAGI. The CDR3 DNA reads TGTGCCAGCAGGTCTGACAGGGGCCCCTCCTACGAGCAGTACTTC. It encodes CASRSDRGPSYEQYF.

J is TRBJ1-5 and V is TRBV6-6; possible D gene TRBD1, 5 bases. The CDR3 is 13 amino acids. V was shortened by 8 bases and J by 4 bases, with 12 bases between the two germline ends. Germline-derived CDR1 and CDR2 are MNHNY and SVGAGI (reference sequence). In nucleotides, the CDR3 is TGTGCCAGCGATGTTGGGGCAAATCAGCCCCAGCATTTT. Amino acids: CASDVGANQPQHF.

CDR3 in amino acids: CASSLTSGEQFF. In nucleotides, the CDR3 is TGTGCCAGCAGCCTTACTAGCGGCGAGCAGTTCTTC. The chain uses TRBV7-9 and TRBJ2-1; 8 bases fit TRBD2. This CDR3 is 12 amino acids long. V lost 5 bases, J lost 10 bases, and 4 bases stayed unmatched. Germline CDR1 SEHNR, CDR2 FQNEAQ (reference sequence).

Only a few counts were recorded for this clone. CDR3 DNA: TGTGCCAGCAGCCAAGATACGGGACTAGTCGCGTACAATGAGCAGTTCTTC. This translates into CASSQDTGLVAYNEQFF. This chain uses TRBV4-2 with TRBJ2-1; 8 positions match TRBD2. V trimming: 0 bases; J trimming: 4 bases; junction bases outside the gene matches: 8. The CDR3 loop spans 17 amino acids. Germline values: CDR1 LGHNA, CDR2 YNFKEQ.

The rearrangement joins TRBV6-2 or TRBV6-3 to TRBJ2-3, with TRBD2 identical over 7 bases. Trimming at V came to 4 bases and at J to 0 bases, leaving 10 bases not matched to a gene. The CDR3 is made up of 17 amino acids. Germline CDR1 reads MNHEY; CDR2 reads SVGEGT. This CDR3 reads CASSLMHTAGSTDTQYF. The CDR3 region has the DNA TGTGCCAGCAGTTTGATGCACACAGCGGGAAGCACAGATACGCAGTATTTT.

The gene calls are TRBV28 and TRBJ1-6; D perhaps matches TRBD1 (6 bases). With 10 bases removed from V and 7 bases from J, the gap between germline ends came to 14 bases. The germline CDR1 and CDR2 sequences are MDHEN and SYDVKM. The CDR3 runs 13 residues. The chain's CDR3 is CAILDSPNSPLHF. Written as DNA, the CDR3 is TGTGCCATCTTGGACAGCCCCAATTCACCCCTCCACTTT.

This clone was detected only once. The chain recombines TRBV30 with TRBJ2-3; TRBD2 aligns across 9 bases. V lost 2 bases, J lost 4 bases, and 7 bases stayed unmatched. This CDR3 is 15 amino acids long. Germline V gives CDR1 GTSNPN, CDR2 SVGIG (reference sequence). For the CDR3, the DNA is TGTGCCTGGAGTAGGGTAGCGGGAGTCTCAGATACGCAGTATTTT. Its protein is CAWSRVAGVSDTQYF.

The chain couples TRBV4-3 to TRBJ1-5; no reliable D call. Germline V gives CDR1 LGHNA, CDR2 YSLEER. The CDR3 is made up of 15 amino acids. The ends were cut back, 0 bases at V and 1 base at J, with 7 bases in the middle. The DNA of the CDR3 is TGCGCCAGCAGCCAAGATATGGGCAGCAATCAGCCCCAGCATTTT. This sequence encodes CASSQDMGSNQPQHF.

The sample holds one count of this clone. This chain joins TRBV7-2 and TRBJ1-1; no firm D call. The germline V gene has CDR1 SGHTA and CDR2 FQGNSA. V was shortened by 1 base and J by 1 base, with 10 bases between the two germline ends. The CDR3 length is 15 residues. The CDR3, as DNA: TGTGCCAGCAGCTTAGTGTCCACAGAGAACACTGAAGCTTTCTTT. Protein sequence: CASSLVSTENTEAFF.

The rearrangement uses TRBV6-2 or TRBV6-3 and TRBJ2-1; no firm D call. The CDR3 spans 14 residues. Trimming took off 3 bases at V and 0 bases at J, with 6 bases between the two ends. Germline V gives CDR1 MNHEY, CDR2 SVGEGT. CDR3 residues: CASSYLSSYNEQFF. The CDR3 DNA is TGTGCCAGCAGTTATTTGAGCTCCTACAATGAGCAGTTCTTC.

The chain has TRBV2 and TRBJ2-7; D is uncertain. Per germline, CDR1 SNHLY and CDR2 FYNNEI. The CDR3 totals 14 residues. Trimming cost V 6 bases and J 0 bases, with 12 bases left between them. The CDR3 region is CASSLSYSSYEQYF. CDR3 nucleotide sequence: TGTGCCAGCAGCCTTAGCTATAGCTCCTACGAGCAGTACTTC. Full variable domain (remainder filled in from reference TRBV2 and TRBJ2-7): EPEVTQTPSHQVTQMGQEVILRCVPISNHLYFYWYRQILGQKVEFLVSFYNNEISEKSEIFDDQFSVERPDGSNFTLKIRSTKLEDSAMYFCASSLSYSSYEQYFGPGTRLTVT.

In DNA, the CDR3 is TGTGCCAGCAGCCGGAGACAGGCCGACTCCTACGAGCAGTACTTC. Its translation is CASSRRQADSYEQYF. The chain couples TRBV7-8 to TRBJ2-7; a possible D gene is TRBD1 (6 bases). This CDR3 region has 15 residues. Per the germline V gene, CDR1 is SGHVS and CDR2 is FQNEAQ. V dropped 5 bases and J dropped 0 bases, with 14 bases sitting between them.

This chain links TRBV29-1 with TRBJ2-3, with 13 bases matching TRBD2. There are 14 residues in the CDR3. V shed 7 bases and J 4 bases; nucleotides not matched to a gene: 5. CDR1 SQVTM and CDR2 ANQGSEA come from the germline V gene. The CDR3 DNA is TGCAGCGGAACGGGACTAGCGGGGTCAGATACGCAGTATTTT. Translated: CSGTGLAGSDTQYF.

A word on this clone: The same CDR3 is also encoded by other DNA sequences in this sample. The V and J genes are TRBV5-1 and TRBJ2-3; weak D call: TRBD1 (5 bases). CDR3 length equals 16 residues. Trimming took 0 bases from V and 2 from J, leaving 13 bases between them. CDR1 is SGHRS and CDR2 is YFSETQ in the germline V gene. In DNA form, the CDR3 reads TGCGCCAGCAGCTTGGGAGCGACAGCTATCACAGATACGCAGTATTTT. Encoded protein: CASSLGATAITDTQYF.

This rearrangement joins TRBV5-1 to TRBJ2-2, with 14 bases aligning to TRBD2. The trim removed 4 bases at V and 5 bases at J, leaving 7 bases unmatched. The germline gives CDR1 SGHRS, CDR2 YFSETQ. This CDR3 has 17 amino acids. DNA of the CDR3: TGCGCCAGCAGCCCCGGGACTAGCGGGAGTAGGACCGGGGAGCTGTTTTTT. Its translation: CASSPGTSGSRTGELFF.

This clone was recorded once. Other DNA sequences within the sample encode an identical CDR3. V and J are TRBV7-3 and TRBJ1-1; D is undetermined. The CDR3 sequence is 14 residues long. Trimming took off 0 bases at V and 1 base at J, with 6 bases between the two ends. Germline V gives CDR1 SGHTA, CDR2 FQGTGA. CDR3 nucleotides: TGTGCCAGCAGCTTAACCGGTCCGAACACTGAAGCTTTCTTT. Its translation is CASSLTGPNTEAFF.

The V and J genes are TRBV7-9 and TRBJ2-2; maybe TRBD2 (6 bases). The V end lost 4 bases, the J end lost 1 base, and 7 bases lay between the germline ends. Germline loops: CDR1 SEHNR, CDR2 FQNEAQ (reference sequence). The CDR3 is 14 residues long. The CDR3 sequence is CASSWGLNTGELFF. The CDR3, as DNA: TGTGCCAGCAGCTGGGGACTGAACACCGGGGAGCTGTTTTTT.

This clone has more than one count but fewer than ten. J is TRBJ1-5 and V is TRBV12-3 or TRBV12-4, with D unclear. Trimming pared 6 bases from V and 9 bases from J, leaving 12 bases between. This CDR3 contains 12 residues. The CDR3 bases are TGTGCCAGCAGCCAAGGACTAGGGCCCCAGCATTTT. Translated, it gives CASSQGLGPQHF.

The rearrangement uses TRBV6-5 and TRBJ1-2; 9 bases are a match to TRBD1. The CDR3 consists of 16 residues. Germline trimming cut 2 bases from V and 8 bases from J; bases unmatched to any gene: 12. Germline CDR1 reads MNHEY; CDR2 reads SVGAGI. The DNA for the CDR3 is TGTGCCAGCAGTTACCAACCGGGACAGGGAATGGCGGGCTACACCTTC. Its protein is CASSYQPGQGMAGYTF.

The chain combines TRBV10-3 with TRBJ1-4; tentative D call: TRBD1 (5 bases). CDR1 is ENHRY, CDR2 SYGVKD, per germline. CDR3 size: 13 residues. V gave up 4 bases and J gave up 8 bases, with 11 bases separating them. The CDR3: CAISVGGNEKLFF. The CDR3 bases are TGTGCCATCAGTGTTGGGGGGAACGAAAAACTGTTTTTT.

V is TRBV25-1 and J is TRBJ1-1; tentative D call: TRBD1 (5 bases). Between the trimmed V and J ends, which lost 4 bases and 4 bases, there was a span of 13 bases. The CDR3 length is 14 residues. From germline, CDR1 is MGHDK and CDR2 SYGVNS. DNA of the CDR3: TGTGCCAGCAGTGGCTGGGGGAGGATCACTGAAGCTTTCTTT. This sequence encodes CASSGWGRITEAFF.